This TCR beta chain originates from a study of ipilimumab plus nivolumab after autologous stem cell transplantation. Repertoires were generated with immunoSEQ multiplex PCR, while TCRdb's copy carries only in-frame clones and drops some. The sample shows roughly 20,000 clones, 75% to 85% of them seen only once. The V end was cut by 7 bases, the J end by 2 bases, with 7 bases between. The CDR3 loop spans 12 amino acids. The germline gives CDR1 MNHEY, CDR2 SVGAGI. This specimen consisted of PBMCs, obtained in a trial of ipilimumab plus nivolumab as post-transplant consolidation. The V gene is TRBV6-5, the J gene TRBJ2-3; D ambiguous. This clonotype originated in a male donor with diffuse large B-cell lymphoma. CDR3 loop: CASMDATDTQYF. The CDR3 nucleotides read TGTGCCAGCATGGATGCCACAGATACGCAGTATTTT.